This T cell receptor beta chain was found in a study of T cells of healthy individuals. Each CDR3 protein gets one entry after TCRdb re-called the 5' RACE reads with MiXCR. The sample includes 95,000 to 100,000 distinct CDR3 sequences, under 20% of them seen just once. V was trimmed by 1 base and J by 7 bases, leaving 12 bases between them. Germline loops: CDR1 SGHDT, CDR2 YYEEEE. The CDR3 length is 14 residues. A few counts support this clonotype. The chain has TRBV5-6 and TRBJ2-1; D is possibly TRBD1 (5 bases). The receptor was isolated from a human donor in good health. This CDR3 reads CASSLWQGRNEQFF. The DNA for the CDR3 is TGTGCCAGCAGCTTGTGGCAGGGTAGAAATGAGCAGTTCTTC. The full variable domain, completed using reference TRBV5-6 and TRBJ2-1, is DAGVTQSPTHLIKTRGQQVTLRCSPKSGHDTVSWYQQALGQGPQFIFQYYEEEERQRGNFPDRFSGHQFPNYSSELNVNALLLGDSALYLCASSLWQGRNEQFFGPGTRLTVL.